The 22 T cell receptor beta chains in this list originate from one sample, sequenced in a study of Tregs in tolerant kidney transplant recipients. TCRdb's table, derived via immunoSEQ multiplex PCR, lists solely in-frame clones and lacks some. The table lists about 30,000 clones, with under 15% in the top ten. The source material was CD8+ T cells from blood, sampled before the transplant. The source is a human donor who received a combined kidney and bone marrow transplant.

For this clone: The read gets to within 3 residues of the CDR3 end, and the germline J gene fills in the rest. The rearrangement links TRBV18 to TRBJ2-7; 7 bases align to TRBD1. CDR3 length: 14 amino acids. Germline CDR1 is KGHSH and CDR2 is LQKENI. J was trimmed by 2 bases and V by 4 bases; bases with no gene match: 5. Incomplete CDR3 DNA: TGTGCCAGCTCACTAGAGGGACAGCCCTACGAG. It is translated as CASSLEGQPYE. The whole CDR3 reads CASSLEGQPYEQYF.

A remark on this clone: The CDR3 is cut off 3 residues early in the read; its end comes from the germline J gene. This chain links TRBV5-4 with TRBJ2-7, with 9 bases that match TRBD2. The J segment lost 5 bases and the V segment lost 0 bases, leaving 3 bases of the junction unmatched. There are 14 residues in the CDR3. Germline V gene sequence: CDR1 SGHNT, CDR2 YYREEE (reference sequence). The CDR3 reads CASSLVAGEDEQYF. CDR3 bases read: TGTGCCAGCAGCTTGGTAGCGGGAGAGGACGAG.

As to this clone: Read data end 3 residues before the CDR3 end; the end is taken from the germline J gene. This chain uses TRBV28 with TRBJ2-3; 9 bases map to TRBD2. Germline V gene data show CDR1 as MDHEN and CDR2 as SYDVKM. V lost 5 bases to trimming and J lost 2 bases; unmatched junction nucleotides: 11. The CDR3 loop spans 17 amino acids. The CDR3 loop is CASSQYRLAEITDTQYF. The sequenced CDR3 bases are TGTGCCAGCAGTCAATACCGACTAGCGGAGATCACAGATACG.

CDR3 bases read: TGTGCCAGCAGCTTCGAAGCGGACGCCTACGAG. This translates into CASSFEADAYE. In full, the CDR3 is CASSFEADAYEQYF. The rearrangement joins TRBV7-8 to TRBJ2-7, with a weak D call TRBD2 (5 bases). The CDR3 extends 3 residues past the end of the read, so its final part is completed from the germline J gene. The V gene lost 3 bases and the J gene lost 2 bases, with 11 bases spanning the gap. CDR1 SGHVS and CDR2 FQNEAQ come from the germline V gene. The CDR3 totals 14 residues.

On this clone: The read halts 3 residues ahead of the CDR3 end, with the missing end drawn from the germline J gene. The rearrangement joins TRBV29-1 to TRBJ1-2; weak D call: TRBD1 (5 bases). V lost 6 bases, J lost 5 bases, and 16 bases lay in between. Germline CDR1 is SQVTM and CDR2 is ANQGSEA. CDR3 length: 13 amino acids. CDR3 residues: CSVPSDIEYGYTF. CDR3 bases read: TGCAGCGTCCCGTCGGACATTGAATATGGC.

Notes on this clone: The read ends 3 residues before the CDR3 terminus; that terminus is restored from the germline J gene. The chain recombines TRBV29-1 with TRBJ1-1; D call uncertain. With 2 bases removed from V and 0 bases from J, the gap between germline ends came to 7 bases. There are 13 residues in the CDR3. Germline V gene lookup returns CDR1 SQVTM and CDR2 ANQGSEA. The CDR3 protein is CSVELNMNTEAFF. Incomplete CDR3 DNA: TGCAGCGTTGAATTGAACATGAACACTGAA.

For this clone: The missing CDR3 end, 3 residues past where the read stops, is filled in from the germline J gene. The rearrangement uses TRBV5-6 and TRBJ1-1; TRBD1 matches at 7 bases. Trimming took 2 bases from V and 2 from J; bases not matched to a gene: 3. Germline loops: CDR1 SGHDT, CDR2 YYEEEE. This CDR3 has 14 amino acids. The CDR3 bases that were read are TGTGCCAGCAGCTTAGACAGGGCCAACACTGAA. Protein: CASSLDRANTE. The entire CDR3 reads CASSLDRANTEAFF.

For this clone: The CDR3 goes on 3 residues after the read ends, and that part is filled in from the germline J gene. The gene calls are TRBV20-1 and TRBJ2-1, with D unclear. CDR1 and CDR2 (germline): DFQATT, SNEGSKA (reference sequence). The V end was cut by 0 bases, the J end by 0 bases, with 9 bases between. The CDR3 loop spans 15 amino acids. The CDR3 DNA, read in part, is TGCAGTGCTAGAGATCTTTCGGGCTCCTACAATGAG. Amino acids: CSARDLSGSYNE. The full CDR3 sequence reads CSARDLSGSYNEQFF.

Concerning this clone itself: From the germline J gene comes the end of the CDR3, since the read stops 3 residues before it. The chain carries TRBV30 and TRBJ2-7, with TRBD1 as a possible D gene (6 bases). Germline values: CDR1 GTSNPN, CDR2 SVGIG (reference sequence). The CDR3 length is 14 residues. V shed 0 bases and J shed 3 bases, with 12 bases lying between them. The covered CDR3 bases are TGTGCCTGGAGTGTAGGGACAACTCACTACGAG. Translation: CAWSVGTTHYE. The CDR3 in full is CAWSVGTTHYEQYF.

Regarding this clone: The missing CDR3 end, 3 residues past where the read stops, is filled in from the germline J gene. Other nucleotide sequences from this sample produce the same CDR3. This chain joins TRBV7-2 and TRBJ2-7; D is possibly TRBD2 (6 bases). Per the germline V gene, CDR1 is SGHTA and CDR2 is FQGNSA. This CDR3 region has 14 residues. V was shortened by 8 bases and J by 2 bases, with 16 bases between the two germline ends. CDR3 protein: CASGRLEAPYEQYF. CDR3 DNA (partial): TGTGCCAGCGGGCGACTAGAGGCTCCCTACGAG.

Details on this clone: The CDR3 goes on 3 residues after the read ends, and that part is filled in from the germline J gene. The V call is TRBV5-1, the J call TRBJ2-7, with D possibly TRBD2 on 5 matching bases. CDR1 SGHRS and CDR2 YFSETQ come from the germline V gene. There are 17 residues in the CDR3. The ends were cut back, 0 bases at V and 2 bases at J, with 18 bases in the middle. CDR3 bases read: TGCGCCAGCAGCTTGGCCGGGGTAGCGCCTGATCCCTACGAG. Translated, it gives CASSLAGVAPDPYE. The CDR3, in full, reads CASSLAGVAPDPYEQYF.

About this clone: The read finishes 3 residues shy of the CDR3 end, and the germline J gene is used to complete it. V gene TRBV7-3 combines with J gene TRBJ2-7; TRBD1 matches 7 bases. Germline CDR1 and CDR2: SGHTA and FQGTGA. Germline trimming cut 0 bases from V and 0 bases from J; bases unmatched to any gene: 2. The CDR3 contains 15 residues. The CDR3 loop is CASSLTQGDSYEQYF. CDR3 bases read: TGTGCCAGCAGCTTAACTCAGGGGGACTCCTACGAG.

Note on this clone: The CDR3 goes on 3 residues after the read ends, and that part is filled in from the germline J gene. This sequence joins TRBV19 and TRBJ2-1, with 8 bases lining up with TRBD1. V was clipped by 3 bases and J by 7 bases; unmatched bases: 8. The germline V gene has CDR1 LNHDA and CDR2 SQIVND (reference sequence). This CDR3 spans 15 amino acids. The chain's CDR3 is CASSIQGAGLNEQFF. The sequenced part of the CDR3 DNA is TGTGCCAGTAGTATTCAGGGGGCAGGGTTGAATGAG.

CDR3 DNA, as far as it was read: TGTGCCAGCAGTCTAGGACACCTGAATTCACCC. Its translation: CASSLGHLNSP. The CDR3 as a whole reads CASSLGHLNSPLHF. The V call is TRBV7-3, the J call TRBJ1-6, with D possibly TRBD1 on 5 matching bases. The read terminates 3 residues ahead of where the CDR3 ends, so the germline J gene completes it. V was trimmed by 6 bases and J by 7 bases, leaving 13 bases between them. CDR1 is SGHTA, CDR2 FQGTGA, per germline. This CDR3 is 14 amino acids long. Full variable domain (rest looked up from reference TRBV7-3 and TRBJ1-6): GAGVSQTPSNKVTEKGKYVELRCDPISGHTALYWYRQSLGQGPEFLIYFQGTGAADDSGLPNDRFFAVRPEGSVSTLKIQRTERGDSAVYLCASSLGHLNSPLHFGNGTRLTVT.

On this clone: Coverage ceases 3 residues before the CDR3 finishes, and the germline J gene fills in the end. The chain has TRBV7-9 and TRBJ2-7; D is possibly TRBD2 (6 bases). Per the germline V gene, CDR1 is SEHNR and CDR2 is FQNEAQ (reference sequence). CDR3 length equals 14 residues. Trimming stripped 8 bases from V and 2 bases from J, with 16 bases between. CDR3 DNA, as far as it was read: TGTGCCAGCGATATCGGGACTTCCACCTACGAG. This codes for CASDIGTSTYE. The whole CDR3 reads CASDIGTSTYEQYF.

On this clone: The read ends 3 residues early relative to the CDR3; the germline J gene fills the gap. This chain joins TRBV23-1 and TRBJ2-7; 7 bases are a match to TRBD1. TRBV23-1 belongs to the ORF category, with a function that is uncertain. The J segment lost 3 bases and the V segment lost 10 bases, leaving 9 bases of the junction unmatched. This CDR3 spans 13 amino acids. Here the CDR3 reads CATGDSSNYEQYF. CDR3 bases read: TGCGCCACCGGGGACAGCTCGAACTACGAG.

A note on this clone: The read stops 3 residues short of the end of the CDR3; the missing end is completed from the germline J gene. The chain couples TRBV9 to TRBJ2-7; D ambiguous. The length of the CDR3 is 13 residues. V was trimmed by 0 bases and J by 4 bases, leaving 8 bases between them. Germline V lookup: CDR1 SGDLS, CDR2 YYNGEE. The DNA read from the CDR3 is TGTGCCAGCAGCGTAGCCCCGACTTACGAG. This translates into CASSVAPTYE. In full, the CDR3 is CASSVAPTYEQYF.

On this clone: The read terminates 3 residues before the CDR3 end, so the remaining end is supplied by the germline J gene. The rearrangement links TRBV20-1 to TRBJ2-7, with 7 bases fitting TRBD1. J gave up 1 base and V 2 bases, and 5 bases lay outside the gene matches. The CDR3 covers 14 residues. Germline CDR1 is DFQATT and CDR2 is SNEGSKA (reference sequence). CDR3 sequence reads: CSARRQGYSYEQYF. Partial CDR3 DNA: TGCAGTGCTAGACGACAGGGTTATTCCTACGAG.

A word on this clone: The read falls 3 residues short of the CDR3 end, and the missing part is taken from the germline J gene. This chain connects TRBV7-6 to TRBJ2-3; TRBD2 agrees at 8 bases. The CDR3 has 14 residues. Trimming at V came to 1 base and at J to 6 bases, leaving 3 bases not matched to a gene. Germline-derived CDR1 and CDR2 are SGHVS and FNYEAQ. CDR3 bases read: TGTGCCAGCAGCTTAGGACTAGCGTCGGATACG. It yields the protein CASSLGLASDT. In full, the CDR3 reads CASSLGLASDTQYF.

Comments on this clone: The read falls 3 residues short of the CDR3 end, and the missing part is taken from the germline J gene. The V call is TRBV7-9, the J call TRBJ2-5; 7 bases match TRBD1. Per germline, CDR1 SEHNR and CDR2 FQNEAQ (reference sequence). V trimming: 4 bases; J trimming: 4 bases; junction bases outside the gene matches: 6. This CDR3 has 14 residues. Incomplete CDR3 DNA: TGTGCCAGCAGCTCCACCACAGGGGCAGAGACC. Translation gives CASSSTTGAET. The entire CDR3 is CASSSTTGAETQYF.

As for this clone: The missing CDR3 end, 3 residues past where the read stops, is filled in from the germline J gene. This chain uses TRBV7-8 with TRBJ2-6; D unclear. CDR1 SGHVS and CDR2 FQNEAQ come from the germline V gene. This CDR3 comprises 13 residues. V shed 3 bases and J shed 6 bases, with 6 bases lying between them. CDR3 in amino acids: CASSLSTANVLTF. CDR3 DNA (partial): TGTGCCAGCAGCTTGAGCACGGCCAACGTC.

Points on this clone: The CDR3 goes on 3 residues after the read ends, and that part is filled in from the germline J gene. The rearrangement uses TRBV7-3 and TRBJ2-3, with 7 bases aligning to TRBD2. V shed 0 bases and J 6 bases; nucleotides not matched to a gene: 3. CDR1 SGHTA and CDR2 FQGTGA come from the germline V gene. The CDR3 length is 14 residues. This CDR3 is CASSLTGRGDTQYF. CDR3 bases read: TGTGCCAGCAGCTTAACTGGGCGGGGGGATACG.